The source of this T cell receptor beta chain is a study of spatial heterogeneity in lung cancer. The overall study: Untreated early-stage non-small cell lung cancer patients, approximately 79 in total, were the donors. Detected beta-chain sequences consistently exceeded alpha-chain sequences. Study results and limitations: Among blood samples, ubiquitous expanded tumor TCRs appeared more at resection than at follow-up.

The germline CDR1 and CDR2 sequences are LGHNA and YNFKEQ. Losses at the gene ends were 0 bases for V and 4 bases for J; bases not matched to a gene: 3. CDR3 length: 15 residues. Time point here: blood at routine non-recurrence follow-up after resection. Material for sequencing was whole RNA from tumor, nontumor lung or frozen PBMC, left unsorted. TCRdb processed the 5' RACE reads anew with MiXCR; each CDR3 protein has one entry. Of about 50,000 distinct CDR3 sequences in the sample, 6.5% to 7.5% were seen once. This clonotype was observed a handful of times. Its antigen is as yet unknown. The chain employs TRBV4-2 and TRBJ1-2; TRBD1 agrees at 9 bases. The sequences come from PBMCs, collected at follow-up. The TCR was taken from a female donor with early-stage non-small cell lung cancer. CDR3 residues: CASSQDTGGFYGYTF. The CDR3 nucleotides read TGTGCCAGCAGCCAAGACACAGGGGGCTTCTATGGCTACACCTTC.